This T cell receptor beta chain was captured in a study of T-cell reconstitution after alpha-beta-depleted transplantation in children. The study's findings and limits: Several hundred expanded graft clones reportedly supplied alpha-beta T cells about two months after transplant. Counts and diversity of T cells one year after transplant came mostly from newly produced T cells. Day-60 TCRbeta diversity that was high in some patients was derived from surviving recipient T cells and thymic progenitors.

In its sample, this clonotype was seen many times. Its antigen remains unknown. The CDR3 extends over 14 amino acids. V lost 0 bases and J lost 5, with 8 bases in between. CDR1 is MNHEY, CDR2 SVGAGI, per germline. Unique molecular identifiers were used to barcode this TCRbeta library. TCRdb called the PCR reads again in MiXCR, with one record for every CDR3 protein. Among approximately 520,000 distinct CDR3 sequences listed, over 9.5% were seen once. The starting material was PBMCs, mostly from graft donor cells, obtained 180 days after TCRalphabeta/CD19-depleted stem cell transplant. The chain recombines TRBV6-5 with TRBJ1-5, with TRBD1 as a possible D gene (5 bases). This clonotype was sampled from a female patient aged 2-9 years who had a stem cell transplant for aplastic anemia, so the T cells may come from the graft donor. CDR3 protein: CASSYSGLHQPQHF. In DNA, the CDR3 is TGTGCCAGCAGTTACTCGGGACTCCATCAGCCCCAGCATTTT.